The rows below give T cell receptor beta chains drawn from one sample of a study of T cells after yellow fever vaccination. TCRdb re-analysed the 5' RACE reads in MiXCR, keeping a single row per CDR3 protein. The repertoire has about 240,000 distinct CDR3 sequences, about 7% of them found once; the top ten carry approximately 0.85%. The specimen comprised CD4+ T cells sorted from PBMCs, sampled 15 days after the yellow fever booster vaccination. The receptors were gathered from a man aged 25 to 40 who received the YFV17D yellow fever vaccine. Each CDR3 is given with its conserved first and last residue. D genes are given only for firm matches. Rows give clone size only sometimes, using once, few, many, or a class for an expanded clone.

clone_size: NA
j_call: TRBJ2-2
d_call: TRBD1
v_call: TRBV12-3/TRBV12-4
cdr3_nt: TGTGCCAGCAGTTTCGCGGGACAGGGGACCGGGGAGCTGTTTTTT
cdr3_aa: CASSFAGQGTGELFF

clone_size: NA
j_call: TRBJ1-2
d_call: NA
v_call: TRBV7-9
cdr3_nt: TGTGCCAGCAGGCCATTCTATGGCTACACCTTC
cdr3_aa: CASRPFYGYTF

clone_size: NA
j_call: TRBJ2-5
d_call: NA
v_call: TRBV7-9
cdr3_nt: TGTGCCAGCAGCTGGCAGGGGAAAATGGGAGAGACCCAGTACTTC
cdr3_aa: CASSWQGKMGETQYF

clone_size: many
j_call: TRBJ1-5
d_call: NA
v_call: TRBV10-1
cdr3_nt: TGCGCCAGCAGTGCGGACAGCAATCAGCCCCAGCATTTT
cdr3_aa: CASSADSNQPQHF

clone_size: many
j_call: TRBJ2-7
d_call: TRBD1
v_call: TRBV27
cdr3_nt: TGTGCCAGCAGTTTATTCCCCGGGACAGGCCCCTCCGAGCAGTACTTC
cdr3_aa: CASSLFPGTGPSEQYF

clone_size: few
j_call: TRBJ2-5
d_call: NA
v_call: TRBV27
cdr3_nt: TGTGCCAGCAGTTTGCCGCTTCCTAACGAGATTGGGGAGACCCAGTACTTC
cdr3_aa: CASSLPLPNEIGETQYF

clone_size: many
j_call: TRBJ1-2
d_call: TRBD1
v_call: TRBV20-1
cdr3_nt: TGCAGTGCTCTCATACGACAGGGGCACACCTTC
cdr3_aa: CSALIRQGHTF

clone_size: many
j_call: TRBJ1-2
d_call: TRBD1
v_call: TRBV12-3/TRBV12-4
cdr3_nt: TGTGCCAGCAGTCTGACCGGGACAGGCGTCGGTGGCTACACCTTC
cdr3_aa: CASSLTGTGVGGYTF

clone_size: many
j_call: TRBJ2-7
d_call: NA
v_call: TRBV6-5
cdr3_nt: TGTGCCAGCAGTTCATCACGGGACTTACCGAGGTACGAGCAGTACTTC
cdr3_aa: CASSSSRDLPRYEQYF

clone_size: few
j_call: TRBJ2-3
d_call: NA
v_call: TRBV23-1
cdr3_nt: TGCGCCAGCAGTCAAGTTAGGGTTTCGGATACGCAGTATTTT
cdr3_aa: CASSQVRVSDTQYF

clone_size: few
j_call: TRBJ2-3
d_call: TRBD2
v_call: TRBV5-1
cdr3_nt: TGCGCCAGCAGCTTACTAGCGGGATCCACAGATACGCAGTATTTT
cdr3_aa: CASSLLAGSTDTQYF

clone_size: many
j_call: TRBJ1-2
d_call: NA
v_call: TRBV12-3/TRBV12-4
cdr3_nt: TGTGCCAGCAGTTTGGTCCGGGGGGATGGCTACACCTTC
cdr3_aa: CASSLVRGDGYTF

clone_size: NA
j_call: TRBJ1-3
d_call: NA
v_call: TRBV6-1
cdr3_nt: TGTGCCAGCAGACCCTTTGACAGGACCTCTGGAAACACCATATACTTT
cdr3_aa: CASRPFDRTSGNTIYF

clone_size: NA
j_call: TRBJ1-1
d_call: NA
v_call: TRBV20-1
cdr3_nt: TGCAGTGCTAGAGGAGGGCAGGGGAGGGTGGCTGAAGCTTTCTTT
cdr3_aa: CSARGGQGRVAEAFF

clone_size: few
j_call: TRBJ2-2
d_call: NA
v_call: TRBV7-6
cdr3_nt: TGTGCCAGCAGCTTAGCGCCCACAACGGGCGGGGAGCTGTTTTTT
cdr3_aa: CASSLAPTTGGELFF

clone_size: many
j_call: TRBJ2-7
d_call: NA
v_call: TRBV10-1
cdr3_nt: TGCGCCAGCAGTGATCGCGCCGGGGGCCGGAACGAGCAGTACTTC
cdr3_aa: CASSDRAGGRNEQYF

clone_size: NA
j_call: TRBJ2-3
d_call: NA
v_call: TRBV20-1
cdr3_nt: TGCAGTGCGACCGGGACAGATACGCAGTATTTT
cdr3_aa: CSATGTDTQYF

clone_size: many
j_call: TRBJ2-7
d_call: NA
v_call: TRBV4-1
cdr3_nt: TGCGCCAGCAGCCAAGATTGGGCAGGGGTATCCTACGAGCAGTACTTC
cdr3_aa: CASSQDWAGVSYEQYF

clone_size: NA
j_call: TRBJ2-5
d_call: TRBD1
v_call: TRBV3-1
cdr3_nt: TGTGCCAGCAGCCCGGACAGGGACGGGGTCGGGACCCAGTACTTC
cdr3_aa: CASSPDRDGVGTQYF

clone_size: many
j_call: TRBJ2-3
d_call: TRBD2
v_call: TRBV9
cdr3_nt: TGTGCCAGCAGCTTACACCCTCTGAGACTAGCGGGAGCCCCAGATACGCAGTATTTT
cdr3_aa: CASSLHPLRLAGAPDTQYF

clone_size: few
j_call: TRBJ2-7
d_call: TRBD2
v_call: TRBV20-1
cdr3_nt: TGCAGTGCTAGTAGTCTAGCGGGAGGAAACTACGAGCAGTACTTC
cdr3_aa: CSASSLAGGNYEQYF

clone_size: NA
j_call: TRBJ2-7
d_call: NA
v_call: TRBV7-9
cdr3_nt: TGTGCCAGCAGCCTGGGACACCTTTGGGGGCAGTACTTC
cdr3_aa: CASSLGHLWGQYF

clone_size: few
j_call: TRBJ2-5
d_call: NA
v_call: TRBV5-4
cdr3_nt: TGTGCCAGCAGCTTAATGGTGGGAGGCCAAGAGACCCAGTACTTC
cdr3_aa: CASSLMVGGQETQYF

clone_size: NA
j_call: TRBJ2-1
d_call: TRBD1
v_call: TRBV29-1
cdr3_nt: TGCAGCGCCGAGGGGACAGGGCAATCGTACAATGAGCAGTTCTTC
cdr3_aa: CSAEGTGQSYNEQFF

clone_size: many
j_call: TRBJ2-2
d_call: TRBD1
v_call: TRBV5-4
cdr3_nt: TGTGCCAGCAGCCCGCAGGGGGCGTATAACACCGGGGAGCTGTTTTTT
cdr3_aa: CASSPQGAYNTGELFF

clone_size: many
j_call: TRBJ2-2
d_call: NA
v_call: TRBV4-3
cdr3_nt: TGCGCCAGCAGCCAAGGGCCCCGGGGAGTTAGGGGGGGCACCGGGGAGCTGTTTTTT
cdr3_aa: CASSQGPRGVRGGTGELFF

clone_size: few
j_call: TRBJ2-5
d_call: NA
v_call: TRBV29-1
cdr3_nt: TGCAGCGGATTGACAGATAAAGAGACCCAGTACTTC
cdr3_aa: CSGLTDKETQYF

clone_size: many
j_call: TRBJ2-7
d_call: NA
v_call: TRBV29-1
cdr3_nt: TGCAGCGTTGCCGGGGATTACTACGAGCAGTACTTC
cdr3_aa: CSVAGDYYEQYF

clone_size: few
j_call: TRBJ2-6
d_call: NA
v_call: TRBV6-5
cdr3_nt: TGTGCCAGCAGTTCCCCAAGGGGAATCGCTATTGGGGCCAACGTCCTGACTTTC
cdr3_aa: CASSSPRGIAIGANVLTF

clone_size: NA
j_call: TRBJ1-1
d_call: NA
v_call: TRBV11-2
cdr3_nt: TGTGCCAGCAGCTTAGGACGGACCATGAACACTGAAGCTTTCTTT
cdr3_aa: CASSLGRTMNTEAFF

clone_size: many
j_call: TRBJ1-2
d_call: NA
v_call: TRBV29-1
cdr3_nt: TGCAGCGTTAATATGGGGCAGGGTGAAGGCTACACCTTC
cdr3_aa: CSVNMGQGEGYTF

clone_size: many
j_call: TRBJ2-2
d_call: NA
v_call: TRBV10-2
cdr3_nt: TGCGCCAGCAGGGAGGACCGCAGGGCGCCCACCGGGGAGCTGTTTTTT
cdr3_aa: CASREDRRAPTGELFF

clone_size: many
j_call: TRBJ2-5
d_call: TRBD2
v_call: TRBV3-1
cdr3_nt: TGTGCCAGCAGCCCAGGACTAGCGGGAGTGGGAGAGACCCAGTACTTC
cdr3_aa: CASSPGLAGVGETQYF

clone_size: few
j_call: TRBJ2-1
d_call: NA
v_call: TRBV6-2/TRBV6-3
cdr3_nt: TGTGCCACCACCCAGGGCTACAATGAGCAGTTCTTC
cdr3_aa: CATTQGYNEQFF

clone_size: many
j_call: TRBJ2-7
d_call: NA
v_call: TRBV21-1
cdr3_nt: TGTGCCAGCACCAAACTCGGGGCGCGGTCCTTCTCCTACGAGCAGTACTTC
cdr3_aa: CASTKLGARSFSYEQYF

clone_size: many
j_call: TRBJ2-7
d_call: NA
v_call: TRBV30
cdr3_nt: TGTGCCTGGAGTGTTTCTGGGCCAGGTTACGAGCAGTACTTC
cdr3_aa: CAWSVSGPGYEQYF

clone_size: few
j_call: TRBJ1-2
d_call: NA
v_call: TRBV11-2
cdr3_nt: TGTGCCAGCAGCTTAGGTCCAGGGGTGAACTATGGCTACACCTTC
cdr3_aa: CASSLGPGVNYGYTF

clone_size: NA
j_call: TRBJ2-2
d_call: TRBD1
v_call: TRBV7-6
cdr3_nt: TGTGCCAGCAGCTTAGACCAGACAGGGATAACCGGGGAGCTGTTTTTT
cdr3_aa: CASSLDQTGITGELFF

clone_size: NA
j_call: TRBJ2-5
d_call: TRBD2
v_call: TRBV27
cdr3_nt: TGTGCCAGCAGTGTCCGGGCGGGAGTACGACAAGAGACCCAGTACTTC
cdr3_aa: CASSVRAGVRQETQYF

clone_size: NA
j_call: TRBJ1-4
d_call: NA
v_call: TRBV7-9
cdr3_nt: TGTGCCAGCAGCGGACGAGGGACGGCCACTGAAAAACTGTTTTTT
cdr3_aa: CASSGRGTATEKLFF

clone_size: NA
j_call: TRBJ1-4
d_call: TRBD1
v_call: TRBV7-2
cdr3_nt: TGTGCCAGCAGCTCCTGGACAGGTCTTGAAAAACTGTTTTTT
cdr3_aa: CASSSWTGLEKLFF

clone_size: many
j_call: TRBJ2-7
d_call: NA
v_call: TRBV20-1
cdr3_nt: TGCAGTGCTTCCCGCCCCCGGACTACAATTTACGAGCAGTACTTC
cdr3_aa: CSASRPRTTIYEQYF

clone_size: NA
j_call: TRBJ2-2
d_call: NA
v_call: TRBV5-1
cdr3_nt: TGCGCCAGCAGCTTGCCAGGGGGGGACACCGGGGAGCTGTTTTTT
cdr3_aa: CASSLPGGDTGELFF

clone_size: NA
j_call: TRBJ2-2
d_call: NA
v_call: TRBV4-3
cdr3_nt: TGCGCCAGCAGCCAAACTAGACCCGGGGAGCTGGTTTTT
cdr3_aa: CASSQTRPGELVF

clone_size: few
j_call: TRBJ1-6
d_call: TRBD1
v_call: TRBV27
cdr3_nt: TGTGCCAGCAGTTTAAACAGGGGAAGGGGGATTTGGTCACCCCTCCACTTT
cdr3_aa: CASSLNRGRGIWSPLHF

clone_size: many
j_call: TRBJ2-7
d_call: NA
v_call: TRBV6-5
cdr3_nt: TGTGCCAGCAGTTACTCGGGGCAGGGAGGCACCTACGAGCAGTACTTC
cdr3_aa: CASSYSGQGGTYEQYF